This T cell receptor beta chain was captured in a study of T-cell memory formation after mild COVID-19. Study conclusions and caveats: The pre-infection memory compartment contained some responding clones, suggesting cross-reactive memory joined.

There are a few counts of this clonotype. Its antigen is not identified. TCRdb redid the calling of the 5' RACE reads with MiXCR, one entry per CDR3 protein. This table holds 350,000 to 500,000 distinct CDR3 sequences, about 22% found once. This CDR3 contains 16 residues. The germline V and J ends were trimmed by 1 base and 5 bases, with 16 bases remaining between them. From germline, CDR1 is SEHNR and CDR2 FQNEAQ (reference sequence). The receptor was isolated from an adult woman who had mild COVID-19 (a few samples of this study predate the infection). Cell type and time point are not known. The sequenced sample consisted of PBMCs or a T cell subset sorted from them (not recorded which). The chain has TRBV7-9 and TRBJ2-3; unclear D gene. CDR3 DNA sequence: TGTGCCAGCAGCTTAGAACCTGGGATCTGGCAAGATACGCAGTATTTT. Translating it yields CASSLEPGIWQDTQYF.